These 21 T cell receptor beta chains originate from one sample sequenced in a study of cytomegalovirus exposure and HLA in healthy donors. With 60 Vbeta and 13 Jbeta primers, the PCR was carried out. Libraries were prepared by immunoSEQ multiplex PCR; TCRdb keeps only in-frame clonotypes and omits some of them. Recorded for this sample: some 20,000 clones. The sequenced sample consisted of PBMCs. These receptors originate from a man aged 55 to 70 in good health and CMV-seropositive.

The chain couples TRBV19 to TRBJ2-5; possibly TRBD1 for D (6 bases). The V end was cut by 10 bases, the J end by 2 bases, with 14 bases between. Germline loops: CDR1 LNHDA, CDR2 SQIVND (reference sequence). The CDR3 has 13 amino acids. CDR3 loop: CATQGSLQETQYF. DNA for the CDR3: TGTGCCACCCAGGGGAGTTTGCAAGAGACCCAGTACTTC.

The chain has TRBV5-1 and TRBJ1-3, with D unclear. Germline V lookup: CDR1 SGHRS, CDR2 YFSETQ. Trimming took 4 bases from V and 1 from J, leaving 9 bases between them. The CDR3 sequence is 14 residues long. The CDR3 coding sequence is TGCGCCAGCAGCGGCGGATTTTCTGGAAACACCATATATTTT. Translating gives CASSGGFSGNTIYF.

J is TRBJ2-7 and V is TRBV15, with D maybe TRBD1 (7 bases). Germline assignment: CDR1 LNHNV and CDR2 YYDKDF (reference sequence). The germline V and J ends were trimmed by 4 bases and 3 bases, with 16 bases remaining between them. The CDR3 spans 15 residues. Here the CDR3 reads CATSTPGGIFYEQYF. CDR3 bases: TGTGCCACCAGCACTCCAGGGGGGATATTCTACGAGCAGTACTTC.

The chain employs TRBV7-2 and TRBJ1-2, with 9 positions matching TRBD1. The V gene's germline CDR1 is SGHTA and CDR2 FQGNSA. The V segment lost 5 bases and the J segment 5 bases; nucleotides outside the gene matches: 6. The CDR3 has 14 residues. The CDR3 spells CASSAPGQGYGYTF. The CDR3 DNA follows: TGTGCCAGCAGCGCCCCGGGACAGGGTTATGGCTACACCTTC.

This sequence joins TRBV6-6 and TRBJ2-3; 7 nucleotides line up with TRBD1. Germline V gene lookup returns CDR1 MNHNY and CDR2 SVGAGI (reference sequence). V trimming: 3 bases; J trimming: 3 bases; junction bases outside the gene matches: 9. The CDR3 has 16 residues. The CDR3 region is CASSYGTGVLTDTQYF. The CDR3 bases are TGTGCCAGCAGTTATGGAACAGGGGTTCTAACAGATACGCAGTATTTT.

CDR3: CASSAPPGGQGARGEKLFF. The CDR3 nucleotides are TGTGCCAGCAGTGCGCCTCCTGGGGGACAGGGGGCGCGGGGTGAAAAACTGTTTTTT. V and J are TRBV6-1 and TRBJ1-4, with 12 nucleotides matching TRBD1. In germline, CDR1 is MNHNS, CDR2 SASEGT. The V segment lost 4 bases and the J segment 7 bases; nucleotides outside the gene matches: 16. The CDR3 covers 19 residues.

This chain connects TRBV2 to TRBJ1-3; D ambiguous. V was shortened by 7 bases and J by 0 bases, with 13 bases between the two germline ends. The germline CDR1 and CDR2 sequences are SNHLY and FYNNEI. The CDR3 is made up of 15 amino acids. CDR3 protein: CASTRDPNSGNTIYF. Written as DNA, the CDR3 is TGTGCCAGCACGAGAGATCCTAACTCTGGAAACACCATATATTTT.

The chain carries TRBV9 and TRBJ2-7; possible D gene TRBD1, 6 bases. The germline V and J ends were trimmed by 3 bases and 2 bases, with 9 bases remaining between them. This CDR3 is built from 13 residues. Germline CDR1 SGDLS, CDR2 YYNGEE. The CDR3 protein is CASSGTAPYEQYF. The CDR3 nucleotides are TGTGCCAGCAGCGGGACAGCCCCCTACGAGCAGTACTTC.

The CDR3 is CSVTRSAGLTDTQYF. In DNA form, the CDR3 reads TGCAGCGTCACGAGGTCAGCGGGCCTCACAGATACGCAGTATTTT. The genes are TRBV29-1 and TRBJ2-3, with D possibly TRBD2 on 6 matching bases. V dropped 6 bases and J dropped 2 bases, with 18 bases sitting between them. The germline CDR1 and CDR2 sequences are SQVTM and ANQGSEA. CDR3 length equals 15 residues.

The chain uses TRBV6-1 and TRBJ2-1; 10 bases are shared with TRBD1. The J segment lost 7 bases and the V segment lost 0 bases, leaving 6 bases of the junction unmatched. The germline V gene encodes CDR1 MNHNS and CDR2 SASEGT. CDR3 length: 16 amino acids. Here the CDR3 reads CASSEAPGTGVNEQFF. The CDR3 coding sequence is TGTGCCAGCAGTGAAGCCCCAGGGACAGGGGTAAATGAGCAGTTCTTC.

This chain uses TRBV18 with TRBJ1-5; possible D gene TRBD1, 6 bases. The germline CDR1 and CDR2 sequences are KGHSH and LQKENI. Between the trimmed V and J ends, which lost 3 bases and 5 bases, there was a span of 14 bases. The CDR3 extends over 15 amino acids. CDR3 coding DNA: TGTGCCAGCTCACCGGTGGACAGCTTCGATCAGCCCCAGCATTTT. Protein product: CASSPVDSFDQPQHF.

The rearrangement uses TRBV4-2 and TRBJ2-1, with TRBD2 matching over 12 bases. CDR3 length equals 17 residues. Per germline, CDR1 LGHNA and CDR2 YNFKEQ. V shed 0 bases, J shed 3 bases, and the junction held 3 bases outside the gene matches. CDR3 sequence (DNA): TGTGCCAGCAGCCAAGATTGGACTAGCGGGATCTACAATGAGCAGTTCTTC. Protein sequence: CASSQDWTSGIYNEQFF.

The chain links TRBV25-1 to TRBJ2-5; D possibly corresponds to TRBD1 (5 bases). The CDR3 extends over 16 amino acids. CDR1 MGHDK and CDR2 SYGVNS come from the germline V gene. V lost 4 bases and J lost 0, with 15 bases in between. CDR3 bases: TGTGCCAGCAGTGGGGGCAGTTTCGTGTACCAAGAGACCCAGTACTTC. It specifies CASSGGSFVYQETQYF.

V gene TRBV19 combines with J gene TRBJ1-3; D possibly corresponds to TRBD1 (6 bases). The CDR3 has 13 amino acids. V shed 9 bases and J shed 0 bases, with 9 bases lying between them. Germline V gene lookup returns CDR1 LNHDA and CDR2 SQIVND (reference sequence). The CDR3 loop is CASRQASGNTIYF. The CDR3 coding sequence is TGTGCCAGCCGACAGGCCTCTGGAAACACCATATATTTT.

The rearrangement links TRBV18 to TRBJ2-1; 7 bases match TRBD1. This CDR3 is 13 amino acids long. With 4 bases clipped from V and 4 bases from J, the junction kept 1 base outside the gene matches. CDR1 is KGHSH, CDR2 LQKENI, per germline. The CDR3 DNA is TGTGCCAGCTCACAGGGGGCTTACAATGAGCAGTTCTTC. Translating it yields CASSQGAYNEQFF.

The chain employs TRBV15 and TRBJ1-1; D unresolved. The length of the CDR3 is 13 residues. Trimming stripped 6 bases from V and 4 bases from J, with 12 bases between. The germline gives CDR1 LNHNV, CDR2 YYDKDF (reference sequence). DNA for the CDR3: TGTGCCACCAGAAAGGGAGGTCCCACTGAAGCTTTCTTT. Its translation is CATRKGGPTEAFF.

The gene calls are TRBV12-5 and TRBJ2-1; 8 nucleotides match TRBD1. The germline V gene has CDR1 LGHNT and CDR2 FRNRAP. V shed 6 bases, J shed 5 bases, and the junction held 12 bases outside the gene matches. The CDR3 has 16 amino acids. The CDR3 protein is CASGPPGQVIDNEQFF. The DNA of the CDR3 is TGTGCTAGTGGCCCGCCGGGACAGGTGATCGACAATGAGCAGTTCTTC.

The gene calls are TRBV4-1 and TRBJ2-5; tentative D call: TRBD1 (6 bases). The ends were cut back, 0 bases at V and 4 bases at J, with 12 bases in the middle. From germline, CDR1 is MGHRA and CDR2 YSYEKL. The CDR3 extends over 15 amino acids. The CDR3 is CASSQDPSRGETQYF. The CDR3 DNA sequence: TGCGCCAGCAGCCAAGATCCGAGCAGGGGAGAGACCCAGTACTTC.

The J gene is TRBJ2-7, the V gene TRBV28, with TRBD1 matching over 9 bases. Germline V gene data show CDR1 as MDHEN and CDR2 as SYDVKM. There are 16 residues in the CDR3. Trimming removed 6 bases from V and 1 base from J; junction bases left unmatched: 10. The CDR3 DNA is TGTGCCAGCAGCGATTTAGTTGGGACAGGGTCCTACGAGCAGTACTTC. Translation gives CASSDLVGTGSYEQYF.

The chain recombines TRBV2 with TRBJ2-1; 10 nucleotides match TRBD2. From germline, CDR1 is SNHLY and CDR2 FYNNEI. The CDR3 totals 17 residues. Trimming at V came to 8 bases and at J to 9 bases, leaving 19 bases not matched to a gene. The CDR3, as DNA: TGTGCCAGCCCTGACTCGCGAGCGGGAGGGCTAGGTGGTGAGCAGTTCTTC. Translation gives CASPDSRAGGLGGEQFF. Combining the CDR3 with reference TRBV2 and TRBJ2-1 gives the whole variable domain EPEVTQTPSHQVTQMGQEVILRCVPISNHLYFYWYRQILGQKVEFLVSFYNNEISEKSEIFDDQFSVERPDGSNFTLKIRSTKLEDSAMYFCASPDSRAGGLGGEQFFGPGTRLTVL.

V usage is TRBV19 and J usage is TRBJ2-1; 7 bases map to TRBD2. Germline assignment: CDR1 LNHDA and CDR2 SQIVND (reference sequence). J lost 5 bases, V lost 4 bases, and 14 bases had no gene match. This CDR3 region has 17 residues. This CDR3 reads CASSRGSGGRADNEQFF. The CDR3 bases are TGTGCCAGTAGTAGGGGTTCGGGAGGCCGGGCCGACAATGAGCAGTTCTTC. Using reference TRBV19 and TRBJ2-1 for the parts outside the CDR3, the full variable domain is DGGITQSPKYLFRKEGQNVTLSCEQNLNHDAMYWYRQDPGQGLRLIYYSQIVNDFQKGDIAEGYSVSREKKESFPLTVTSAQKNPTAFYLCASSRGSGGRADNEQFFGPGTRLTVL.